This T cell receptor (beta chain) is from a study of identifying expanded T cells in peripheral blood. As for this clone: Antigen specificity is unknown.

The CDR3 runs to 15 residues. With V trimmed by 6 bases and J by 1 base, 6 bases remained unmatched. Germline CDR1 reads SEHNR; CDR2 reads FQNEAQ (reference sequence). Study-level points and caveats: Across healthy donors, higher total template counts meant significantly greater approximately two-week count variance. Differentially abundant clones: about 1.1 between replicates, 16.4 at about two weeks, around 20 at four.

Data came from immunoSEQ multiplex PCR; TCRdb stores just in-frame clones and leaves some out. This table has under 110,000 clones, 87% appearing once. The TCR originated in a person aged 18 to 69 in good health. The chain employs TRBV7-9 and TRBJ1-3, with 7 bases that match TRBD1. Sequencing was carried out using blood. The CDR3 coding sequence is TGTGCCAGCAGTTTCCAACAGGGGTCTGGAAACACCATATATTTT. Amino acids: CASSFQQGSGNTIYF.